This T cell receptor (beta chain) was identified in a study of cytomegalovirus exposure and HLA in healthy donors (dated by TCRdb to about 2017). Looking at the study overall: An earlier analysis of several hundred of the donors reported 276 Gb of sequence data and roughly 120 million unique TCR beta sequences obtained from about 170 million T cells. The study profiled the T cell repertoires of 666 subjects by immunosequencing and related them to cytomegalovirus serostatus. Across 300 to 500 genotyped donors of the cohort, an average of about 240,000 unique TCR beta nucleotide sequences per donor were sequenced, and roughly 20% of those sequences were non-productive. Several DR-DQ haplotypes were treated as single units for association and clustering because of strong linkage in the cohort. A separate validation cohort of 90 to 150 different subjects was used in addition to the 666-subject first cohort. Class I and class II HLA loci were covered by the typing at four-digit resolution. To predict cytomegalovirus infection status, the study combined high-throughput TCR immunosequencing, statistical association of individual TCRs with disease status, and machine learning. All discovery cohort repertoires had been generated on a single sequencing platform. The number of donors typed differed by locus, with 629-630 for A, B, C, DRB1 and DQB1, about 500 for DQA1, 600 to 610 for DPA1, and over 400 for DPB1. The genetic ancestry cluster associated with self-reported Caucasian donors included 81% of the roughly 400 genotyped donors. A later analysis re-examined previously published TCR beta repertoires from 610 or so donors and added high-resolution HLA genotyping to investigate patterns of TCR occurrence. The later analysis used no new phenotypic data to find candidate immune exposures, relying instead on TCR beta sequences and their occurrence across donors. An earlier analysis of more than 450 of the donors used high-throughput TCR beta sequencing to judge whether each TCR beta V gene segment behaved as functional or pseudogenic. Genome-wide SNP genotypes for about three fifths of the 666 donors were used in a later genetic analysis, which treated that subset as a discovery cohort. Approximately 310 gigabases of sequencing data and tens of millions of unique TCR sequences were included in an early release covering 550 to 650 HLA-typed donors. Donor age, sex, ethnicity and CMV serostatus were collected together with the repertoire data. The study aimed to test whether cataloging public T cell receptors could reveal signatures of past pathogen exposure. General findings and caveats noted by the study authors: At a false discovery rate of 0.05, a later analysis linked 15,000 to 20,000 TCR beta sequences to specific HLA alleles. Cytomegalovirus status was reported to be diagnosed by the classifier with high specificity and sensitivity in both the original and validation cohorts. The presence/absence analyses assumed that sequencing depth was roughly uniform across donors, and that assumption may not be true. A later analysis found that TCR association rates varied across HLA loci, with DRB1 alleles showing the most associated TCRs and HLA-C alleles the fewest. Compared with the approximately 670-donor mean, donors in an Asian-associated ancestry cluster had fewer N-insertions in productive TCRs, according to a later genetic analysis. Most TCR sequences were observed very rarely across donors, whereas some public TCRs were present in many individuals. A further reported finding was that TCR beta sequences accurately predicted the HLA-A and HLA-B alleles for most subjects in the first cohort. Because HLA typing was unavailable for some donors at each locus, only the typed subset was used in association tests. Broadly in line with IMGT annotations, most TCR beta V segments showed up in productive rearrangements about 87% or about 30% of the time in an earlier analysis of under 700 of the donors. Immune exposure information for the cohort was limited to CMV serostatus. A cluster of highly shared sequence variants was judged likely to represent a technical artifact of the sequencing pipeline. In vitro tests confirmed that three of the cytomegalovirus-associated TCR beta chains recognize cytomegalovirus antigens. A total of 150 to 200 TCR beta chains were listed by the study as associated with cytomegalovirus. Compared with equally common non-associated chains, HLA-associated TCR beta chains in a later analysis were more clonally expanded and had lower generation probabilities. Linkage disequilibrium might explain the correlated functional status among segregating V segments, but an unknown experimental factor could not be excluded. According to a later analysis, parvovirus B19, influenza, CMV and Epstein-Barr virus appeared linked to several top co-occurrence clusters. Most CMV-associated TCR beta chains appeared to be HLA-restricted in a later analysis, and the HLA associations seemed to be driven largely by CMV exposure. Assigning TCR associations to individual alleles was difficult when HLA alleles, especially DR and DQ, strongly co-occurred. Around 16 rarely observed V segments, including chromosome 9 orphons, were excluded from the earlier analysis of approximately 500 of the donors because counts were too low. This cohort had only TCR beta chains sequenced, and the lack of alpha or paired-chain data limited which features could be detected. A later genetic analysis associated a missense DCLRE1C variant with V-gene and J-gene trimming of TCR beta chains, and an independent cohort replicated the association. According to the authors, the approach could potentially be generalized to other disease states and immunological phenotypes.

The cohort consisted of 650 to 850 healthy bone marrow donors. At the time of sampling, all cohort members were nominally healthy, though unrecorded immune exposures were likely present. The donor tested CMV seronegative, placing the donor among the 300 to 450 seronegative members of the cohort. A peripheral blood sample was provided by each donor, and peripheral blood mononuclear cells were used for TCR beta sequencing. The Qiagen DNeasy Blood Extraction Kit was used to extract genomic DNA from the blood cell samples. Of note for this clone: This receptor's antigen is unknown. No much larger clone is present one base from it, and per-base qualities are unavailable.

Library preparation was by the immunoSEQ multiplex PCR assay. The multiplex PCR relied on a mix of 60 forward primers for TCR Vbeta segments and 13 reverse primers for TCR Jbeta segments. The CDR3 region of rearranged TCR beta genes was amplified from genomic DNA with a multiplex PCR assay. The amplified TCR beta libraries were sequenced on the Illumina HiSeq System as 87-base-pair reads. The study's own analysis went as follows. A later analysis tallied roughly 80 million unique TCR beta chains across the roughly 610 repertoires, and some 12 million of those chains were shared by two or more donors. To remove PCR and sequencing errors, raw reads were error-corrected and collapsed into unique sequences using a nearest-neighbor algorithm that merged closely related sequences. V, D and J gene segments were assigned by aligning CDR3 sequences to IMGT reference sequences. Each retained sequence needed at least a six-nucleotide match to both a V gene segment and a J gene segment. Rearrangements were called productive when the CDR3 lacked stop codons and stayed in frame with V and J; all others were non-productive. CDR3 was defined by IMGT convention, running from the second conserved V-encoded cysteine to the conserved J-encoded phenylalanine. In an earlier analysis of 587 of the donors, sequences lacking an unambiguous match to a single V gene segment were excluded. An earlier analysis of 450 to 650 of the donors called V segments functional above 56.7% productive rearrangements and segregating when the between-donor standard deviation exceeded 5%. To diagnose cytomegalovirus status from the catalog of TCR beta chain sequences, a statistical classification framework was built. V and J gene assignment, in a later analysis, came from comparing TCR nucleotide sequences with IMGT/GENE-DB human TR gene sequences. A later analysis assigned CDR3 sequences and most-parsimonious VDJ recombination scenarios with the TCRdist pipeline. In a later analysis, every TCR beta chain was defined by the combination of its CDR3 amino acid sequence and its V-gene family, and reads without a unique V-gene family were dropped. A later analysis removed several hundred highly shared, low-generation-probability nucleotide sequences to deal with suspected cross-contamination and a sequencing artifact. In a later analysis, a clonal expansion index was calculated for each public chain from normalized within-repertoire ranks of inferred template counts. Generation probabilities in a later analysis came from a VDJ recombination model fitted to out-of-frame rearrangements, and those results were checked against IGoR. Hypergeometric tests were used in a later analysis to score TCR-TCR, TCR-HLA and TCR-CMV co-occurrence, with a repertoire-size bias correction applied to the TCR pairs. False discovery rates were estimated in a later analysis by permuting HLA or CMV assignments 20 times. In a later analysis, co-occurring TCRs were grouped using DBSCAN, with TCRdist sequence similarity added in when clustering inside HLA-allele-positive subsets. Repertoires with fewer than 30,000 or more than 120,000 public chains were left out of co-occurrence clustering, as were about 5 repertoires with anomalous nucleotide sharing. Held by TCRdb, this immuneACCESS table contains in-frame sequences only and omits some clones. Under half of the omission traces to an unresolved V gene where checked; the cause of the rest is unknown. V, J and clone size reflect that table, while D and trimming were determined from the DNA. The sample data list about 130,000 clones, and approximately 82% of these were observed just once. The ten largest clones represent roughly 3% of the sample.

The TCR was taken from a man over 45 in good health and CMV-seronegative. Sequencing input: PBMCs.

Here is the DNA: TGTGCCAGCAGTCAACGGGGGGGCTGGACAGATACGCAGTATTTT. The encoded protein is CASSQRGGWTDTQYF. The chain uses TRBV28 and TRBJ2-3, and 8 junction bases match TRBD2. Trimming accounts for 5 bases at V and 3 bases at J, while the number of junction bases matched to no gene is 7. The cysteine opens and the phenylalanine closes a CDR3 of 15 amino acids. Only CDR3 DNA remains: 45 bases, in frame from the first base. Looking up the germline V gene yields CDR1 MDHEN and CDR2 SYDVKM.